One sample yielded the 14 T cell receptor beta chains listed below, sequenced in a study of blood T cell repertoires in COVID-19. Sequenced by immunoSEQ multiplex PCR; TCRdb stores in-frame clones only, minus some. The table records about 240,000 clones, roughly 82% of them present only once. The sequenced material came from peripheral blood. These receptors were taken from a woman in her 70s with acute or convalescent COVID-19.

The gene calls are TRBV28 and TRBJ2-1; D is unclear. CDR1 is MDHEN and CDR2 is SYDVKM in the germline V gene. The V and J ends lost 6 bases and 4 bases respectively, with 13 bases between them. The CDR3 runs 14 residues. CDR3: CASSPPDRYNEQFF. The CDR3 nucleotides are TGTGCCAGCAGCCCCCCTGATCGGTACAATGAGCAGTTCTTC. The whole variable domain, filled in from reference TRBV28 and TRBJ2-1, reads DVKVTQSSRYLVKRTGEKVFLECVQDMDHENMFWYRQDPGLGLRLIYFSYDVKMKEKGDIPEGYSVSREKKERFSLILESASTNQTSMYLCASSPPDRYNEQFFGPGTRLTVL.

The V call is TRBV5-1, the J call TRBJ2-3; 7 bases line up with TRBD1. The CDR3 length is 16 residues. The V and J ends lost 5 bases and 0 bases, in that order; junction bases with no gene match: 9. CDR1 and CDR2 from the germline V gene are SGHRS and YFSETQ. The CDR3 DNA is TGCGCCAGCAGAGAAGGACAGGCCATGAGCACAGATACGCAGTATTTT. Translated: CASREGQAMSTDTQYF.

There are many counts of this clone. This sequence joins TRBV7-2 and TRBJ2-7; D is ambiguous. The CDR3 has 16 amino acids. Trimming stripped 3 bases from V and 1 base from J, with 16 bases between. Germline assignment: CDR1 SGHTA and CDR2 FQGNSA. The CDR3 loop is CASSFPTRTISYEQYF. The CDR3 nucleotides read TGTGCCAGCAGCTTTCCGACACGAACCATTTCCTACGAGCAGTACTTC.

This CDR3 is CAISFPGQGVLEQYF. The CDR3, as DNA: TGTGCCATCAGTTTCCCGGGACAGGGCGTCCTCGAGCAGTACTTC. The chain links TRBV10-3 to TRBJ2-7; TRBD1 matches at 9 bases. The CDR3 consists of 15 residues. In germline, CDR1 is ENHRY, CDR2 SYGVKD. Unmatched junction bases numbered 11, after V lost 5 bases and J lost 6 bases.

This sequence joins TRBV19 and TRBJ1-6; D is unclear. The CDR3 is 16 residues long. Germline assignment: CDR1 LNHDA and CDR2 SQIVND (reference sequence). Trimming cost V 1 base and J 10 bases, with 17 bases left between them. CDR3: CASSIGYSALGSPLHF. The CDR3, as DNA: TGTGCCAGTAGTATAGGATACAGTGCCCTTGGGTCACCCCTCCACTTT.

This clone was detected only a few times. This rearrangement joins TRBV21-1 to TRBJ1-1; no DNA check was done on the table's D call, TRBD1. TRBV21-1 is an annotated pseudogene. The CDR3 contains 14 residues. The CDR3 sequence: CASSKATEWSEAFF. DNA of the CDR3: TGTGCCAGCAGCAAAGCGACAGAGTGGAGTGAAGCTTTCTTT.

The DNA for the CDR3 is TGTGCCTGGAGTCTATTCTATGGCTACACCTTC. Amino acids: CAWSLFYGYTF. The V call is TRBV30, the J call TRBJ1-2; D is unresolved. V was cut by 2 bases and J by 4 bases, with 5 bases left in between. Germline V CDR1 and CDR2: GTSNPN, SVGIG (reference sequence). CDR3 length equals 11 residues.

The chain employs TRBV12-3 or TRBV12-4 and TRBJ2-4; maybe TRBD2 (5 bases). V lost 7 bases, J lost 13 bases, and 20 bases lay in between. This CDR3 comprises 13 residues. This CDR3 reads CASIRNPGEYQYF. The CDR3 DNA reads TGTGCCAGCATTAGAAACCCCGGGGAATACCAGTACTTC.

In nucleotides, the CDR3 is TGTGCCAGCCGGACAGGGATCAACTATGGCTACACCTTC. Translating it yields CASRTGINYGYTF. The chain carries TRBV12-3 or TRBV12-4 and TRBJ1-2, with 8 bases that match TRBD1. The CDR3 is made up of 13 amino acids. Germline trimming cut 8 bases from V and 2 bases from J; bases unmatched to any gene: 4.

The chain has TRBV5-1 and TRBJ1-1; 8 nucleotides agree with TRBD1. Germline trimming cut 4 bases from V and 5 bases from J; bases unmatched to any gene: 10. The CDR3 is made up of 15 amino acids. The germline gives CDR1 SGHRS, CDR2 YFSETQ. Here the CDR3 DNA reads TGCGCCAGCAGCGAAATGACAGGGGCGGGGACTGAAGCTTTCTTT. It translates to CASSEMTGAGTEAFF.

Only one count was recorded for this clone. CDR3 protein: CASSKAPNTTGRFEAFF. DNA for the CDR3: TGTGCCAGCAGCAAAGCCCCAAATACGACAGGGAGGTTTGAAGCTTTCTTT. J is TRBJ1-1 and V is TRBV21-1; the table gives TRBD1 as D, unverified against the DNA. TRBV21-1 is a pseudogene locus. The CDR3 contains 17 residues.

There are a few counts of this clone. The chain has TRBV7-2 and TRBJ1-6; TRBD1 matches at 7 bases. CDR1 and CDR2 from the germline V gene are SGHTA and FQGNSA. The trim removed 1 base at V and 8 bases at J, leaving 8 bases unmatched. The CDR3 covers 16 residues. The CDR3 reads CASSLEVGGAYSPLHF. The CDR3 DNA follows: TGTGCCAGCAGCTTAGAGGTAGGGGGCGCTTATTCACCCCTCCACTTT. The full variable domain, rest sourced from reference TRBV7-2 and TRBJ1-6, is GAGVSQSPSNKVTEKGKDVELRCDPISGHTALYWYRQSLGQGLEFLIYFQGNSAPDKSGLPSDRFSAERTGGSVSTLTIQRTQQEDSAVYLCASSLEVGGAYSPLHFGNGTRLTVT.

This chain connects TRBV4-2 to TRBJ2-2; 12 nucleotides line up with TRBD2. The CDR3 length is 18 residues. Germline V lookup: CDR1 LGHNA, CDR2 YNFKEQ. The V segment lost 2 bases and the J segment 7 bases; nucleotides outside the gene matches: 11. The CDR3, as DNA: TGTGCCAGCAGCCAACAGCCCCTAGCGGGGGGGCAAGGCGGGGAGCTGTTTTTT. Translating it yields CASSQQPLAGGQGGELFF.

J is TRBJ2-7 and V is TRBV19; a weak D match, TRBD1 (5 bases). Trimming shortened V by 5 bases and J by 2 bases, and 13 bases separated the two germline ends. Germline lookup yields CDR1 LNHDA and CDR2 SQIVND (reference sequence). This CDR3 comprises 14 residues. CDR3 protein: CASSVTGITYEQYF. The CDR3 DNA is TGTGCCAGTAGTGTTACAGGAATCACCTACGAGCAGTACTTC.